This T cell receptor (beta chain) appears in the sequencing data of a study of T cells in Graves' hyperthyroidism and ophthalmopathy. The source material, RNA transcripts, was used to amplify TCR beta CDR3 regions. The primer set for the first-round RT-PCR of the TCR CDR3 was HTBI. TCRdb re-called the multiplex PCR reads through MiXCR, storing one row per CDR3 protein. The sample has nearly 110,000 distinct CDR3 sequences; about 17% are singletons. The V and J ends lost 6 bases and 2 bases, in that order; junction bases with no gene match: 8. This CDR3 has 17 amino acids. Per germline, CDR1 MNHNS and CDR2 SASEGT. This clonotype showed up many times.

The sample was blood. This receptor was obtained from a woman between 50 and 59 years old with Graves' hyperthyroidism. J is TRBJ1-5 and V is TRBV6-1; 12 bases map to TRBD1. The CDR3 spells CASSTGTGGAGNQPQHF. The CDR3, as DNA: TGTGCCAGCAGCACCGGGACAGGGGGCGCGGGCAATCAGCCCCAGCATTTT.